In this sample, the clone carrying this TCR beta chain turned up once. What it binds is not known. CDR3 size: 14 residues. The V and J ends lost 0 bases and 4 bases respectively, with 10 bases between them. Germline lookup yields CDR1 LGHDT and CDR2 YNNKEL (reference sequence). The entry originates in a study of T cell responses to AZD1222 COVID-19 vaccine. In the study overall: Pooling covered second doses at about 4 or about 12 weeks. Whole-study results and caveats: Distributed over spike, vaccine-associated CD4 TCRs predominated at 160-218 and 743-854. The repertoires were collected only after the peak T cell response. Receipt of two AZD1222 doses was followed by a rise in Spike-specific TCR breadth and depth.

Sequencing was performed with immunoSEQ multiplex PCR; in TCRdb, only in-frame clones are kept and a portion is missing. The data hold some 120,000 clones, with approximately 85% observed a single time. This TCR was recovered from an adult in good health. The rearrangement links TRBV3-1 (or the pseudogene TRBV3-2) to TRBJ2-7; weak D call: TRBD1 (7 bases). This sample comprised peripheral blood, obtained on day 0 of AZD1222 vaccination. The CDR3 is CASSQEEGAYEQYF. CDR3 DNA sequence: TGTGCCAGCAGCCAAGAGGAGGGGGCATACGAGCAGTACTTC.